This T cell receptor beta chain was captured by sequencing in a study of T cells in narcolepsy. Germline loops: CDR1 SEHNR, CDR2 FQNEAQ (reference sequence). The CDR3 spans 14 residues. The V gene lost 9 bases and the J gene lost 0 bases, with 13 bases spanning the gap. The study, taken as a whole, reports: Healthy controls reportedly lacked the autoreactive clonotypes serially found in patients' blood. HCRT-specific and TRIB2-specific autoreactive clonotypes appeared among same-patient CSF and blood CD4+ clonotypes. Some memory CD4+ repertoires had no autoreactive clone sequences.

The repertoire was sequenced with immunoSEQ multiplex PCR; TCRdb's copy has only in-frame clones and lacks some. The sample lists some 30,000 clones, under 85% occurring once. As for this clone: What it binds is not known.

This sequence joins TRBV7-9 and TRBJ2-3; D is uncertain. Sequencing used memory (CD45RA-) CD4+ T cells from blood. The receptor comes from a human donor in good health. CDR3 in DNA: TGTGCCAGTAGGGTAGGATCTAGCACAGATACGCAGTATTTT. Its translation is CASRVGSSTDTQYF.